What follows describes a single T cell receptor (beta chain). The CDR3 totals 14 residues. Germline assignment: CDR1 LNHDA and CDR2 SQIVND (reference sequence). After removal of 6 bases from V and 3 bases from J, the junction contained 7 bases not matched to a gene. This sample is drawn from a study of OX40 agonist ivuxolimab in advanced cancers. The table came from immunoSEQ multiplex PCR; TCRdb's copy has only in-frame clones and leaves some out. The profile shows more than 25,000 clones, less than 90% of them singletons. V and J are TRBV19 and TRBJ2-7, with 8 bases lining up with TRBD2. This sequence was found in an adult with an advanced solid tumor such as melanoma, head and neck, liver or kidney cancer. Sequenced material: CD4+ or CD8+ T cells sorted from blood, taken in a trial of the OX40 agonist ivuxolimab. The chain's CDR3 is CASSDPGLVYEQYF. The CDR3 DNA sequence: TGTGCCAGTAGCGATCCGGGACTAGTCTACGAGCAGTACTTC.